This T cell receptor (beta chain) was identified during a study of blood T cell repertoires in COVID-19. Study in general: Collection of acute and convalescent COVID-19 samples took place in the United States, Italy and Spain. T cells, B-cell-depleted T cells, or PBMCs provided the cDNA or gDNA that served as material.

Deletions cut 1 base from V and 1 base from J, with 13 bases between. The CDR3 spans 16 residues. Germline loops: CDR1 MGHRA, CDR2 YSYEKL. In the original workflow: Quantification of nucleated cells was approximated via reference gene primer amplification. TCRdb keeps only in-frame clones here, not all; method: immunoSEQ multiplex PCR. D and trimming were read from the DNA, whereas the V and J calls and clone size are those reported in that table. This table has about 140,000 clones, approximately 90% appearing once. In this sample, this clone turned up once. The sequence came from a human donor in a cohort sampled during active COVID-19. The chain combines TRBV4-1 with TRBJ1-1; maybe TRBD1 (5 bases). The specimen sequenced was peripheral blood. The chain's CDR3 is CASSQVGRQGNTEAFF. The CDR3 DNA follows: TGCGCCAGCAGCCAAGTAGGTAGGCAGGGGAACACTGAAGCTTTCTTT.